Below, 17 T cell receptor beta chains from the same sample are listed, as sequenced in a study of chemoradiotherapy in HPV16-positive cancers. Measured with immunoSEQ multiplex PCR; TCRdb has only the in-frame clones, and not every one. The data show some 22,000 clones, about 90% seen once. The sequenced sample was blood, obtained from a patient who underwent chemoradiotherapy. These receptors all come from a human donor with HPV-associated anogenital cancer.

CDR3 sequence (DNA): TGTGCCAGCAGTTCCACGGACGGGGGGCATAAAGGCTACACCTTC. Residues: CASSSTDGGHKGYTF. This sequence joins TRBV27 and TRBJ1-2, with D possibly being TRBD1 (6 bases). Per germline, CDR1 MNHEY and CDR2 SMNVEV (reference sequence). The V end was cut by 4 bases, the J end by 8 bases, with 20 bases between. This CDR3 spans 15 amino acids.

This chain links TRBV27 with TRBJ2-3, with D perhaps TRBD2 (6 bases). CDR1 is MNHEY and CDR2 is SMNVEV in the germline V gene (reference sequence). The CDR3 consists of 16 residues. Trimming removed 4 bases from V and 1 base from J, with 15 bases in between. The DNA of the CDR3 is TGTGCCAGCAGTTCCGGGGCGGGAATTGGCACAGATACGCAGTATTTT. Its translation: CASSSGAGIGTDTQYF.

The chain is built from TRBV5-6 and TRBJ1-1, with unresolved D. Germline-derived CDR1 and CDR2 are SGHDT and YYEEEE. This CDR3 contains 11 residues. V was cut by 3 bases and J by 3 bases, with 3 bases left in between. CDR3 sequence reads: CASSSYTEAFF. DNA for the CDR3: TGTGCCAGCAGCTCTTACACTGAAGCTTTCTTT.

The V gene is TRBV11-2, the J gene TRBJ1-1, with 8 bases fitting TRBD1. Germline CDR1 SGHAT, CDR2 FQNNGV. This CDR3 is built from 17 residues. V lost 1 base and J lost 5; bases outside the gene matches: 12. This CDR3 is CASSLGPAGGSGTEAFF. The CDR3 DNA reads TGTGCCAGCAGCTTAGGTCCCGCAGGGGGCAGTGGGACTGAAGCTTTCTTT. The full variable domain, its missing parts supplied by reference TRBV11-2 and TRBJ1-1, is EAGVAQSPRYKIIEKRQSVAFWCNPISGHATLYWYQQILGQGPKLLIQFQNNGVVDDSQLPKDRFSAERLKGVDSTLKIQPAKLEDSAVYLCASSLGPAGGSGTEAFFGQGTRLTVV.

The CDR3 DNA reads as TGTGCCAGCAGTCGAACCGGGACAGGACTACCAACTAATGAAAAACTGTTTTTT. It codes for CASSRTGTGLPTNEKLFF. This rearrangement joins TRBV11-2 to TRBJ1-4; 8 nucleotides agree with TRBD1. V was pared by 6 bases and J by 0 bases, with 12 bases of the junction left unmatched. The CDR3 extends over 18 amino acids. CDR1 and CDR2 (germline): SGHAT, FQNNGV.

The chain links TRBV19 to TRBJ2-6, with 10 bases lining up with TRBD1. The CDR3 runs to 20 residues. Germline loops: CDR1 LNHDA, CDR2 SQIVND (reference sequence). The trim removed 3 bases at V and 1 base at J, leaving 12 bases unmatched. Here the CDR3 DNA reads TGTGCCAGTAGTATTAGAGGGGACAGGGGAGGAGTTTCTGGGGCCAACGTCCTGACTTTC. Translation: CASSIRGDRGGVSGANVLTF.

The CDR3 nucleotides are TGCGCCAGCAGCTCGACTAGCGGGGGAACCAATGAGCAGTTCTTC. Protein product: CASSSTSGGTNEQFF. The rearrangement uses TRBV5-1 and TRBJ2-1; the match to TRBD2 covers 12 bases. Germline V gene lookup returns CDR1 SGHRS and CDR2 YFSETQ. With 3 bases clipped from V and 6 bases from J, the junction kept 4 bases outside the gene matches. The CDR3 has 15 residues.

The chain carries TRBV2 and TRBJ2-2; no firm D call. Trimming removed 4 bases at V and 0 bases at J, with 9 bases between. The CDR3 has 15 residues. Germline CDR1 reads SNHLY; CDR2 reads FYNNEI. CDR3 in amino acids: CASSGVGPNTGELFF. The CDR3 DNA sequence: TGTGCCAGCAGTGGGGTGGGCCCGAACACCGGGGAGCTGTTTTTT.

The chain uses TRBV27 and TRBJ2-6; no reliable D call. The CDR3 extends over 18 amino acids. Germline V gene lookup returns CDR1 MNHEY and CDR2 SMNVEV (reference sequence). V dropped 4 bases and J dropped 0 bases, with 16 bases sitting between them. The CDR3, as DNA: TGTGCCAGCAGTTCCCCCACCCTACTCAACTCTGGGGCCAACGTCCTGACTTTC. Its translation is CASSSPTLLNSGANVLTF.

This chain joins TRBV4-3 and TRBJ2-1; D is unresolved. Germline assignment: CDR1 LGHNA and CDR2 YSLEER. Trimming pared 2 bases from V and 6 bases from J, leaving 14 bases between. The CDR3 spans 15 residues. Here the CDR3 DNA reads TGCGCCAGCAGCCAACAGGACGGTTATCTCAATGAGCAGTTCTTC. Translated, it gives CASSQQDGYLNEQFF.

This CDR3 reads CASSQEGGAYGNTIYF. CDR3 DNA sequence: TGCGCCAGCAGCCAAGAGGGGGGGGCTTATGGAAACACCATATATTTT. The chain has TRBV4-1 and TRBJ1-3; D might be TRBD1 (6 bases). This CDR3 is built from 16 residues. Per germline, CDR1 MGHRA and CDR2 YSYEKL. Trimming left V 0 bases short and J 3 bases short, with 12 bases between.

The rearrangement links TRBV19 to TRBJ1-1; no firm D call. The CDR3 spans 14 residues. From germline, CDR1 is LNHDA and CDR2 SQIVND (reference sequence). V was pared by 7 bases and J by 1 base, with 13 bases between. Written as DNA, the CDR3 is TGTGCCAGTACCGCCCCCACGGGGAACACTGAAGCTTTCTTT. Translation gives CASTAPTGNTEAFF.

This clone was counted only a few times. The chain is built from TRBV19 and TRBJ2-5, with 7 bases aligning to TRBD1. CDR1 is LNHDA and CDR2 is SQIVND in the germline V gene (reference sequence). Trimming at V came to 1 base and at J to 1 base, leaving 3 bases not matched to a gene. This CDR3 has 15 amino acids. CDR3 sequence: CASSIARDSQETQYF. CDR3 coding DNA: TGTGCCAGTAGTATAGCCAGGGACAGCCAAGAGACCCAGTACTTC.

As DNA, the CDR3 is TGCGCCAGCAGCCAAAACGGACTAGCGGGAGTAAAGCAGTTCTTC. Its translation is CASSQNGLAGVKQFF. V and J are TRBV4-3 and TRBJ2-1; 13 positions agree with TRBD2. The trim removed 2 bases at V and 11 bases at J, leaving 6 bases unmatched. Germline CDR1 reads LGHNA; CDR2 reads YSLEER. This CDR3 comprises 15 residues.

The rearrangement links TRBV6-1 to TRBJ1-5, with D perhaps TRBD1 (6 bases). The CDR3 is 14 residues long. The germline gives CDR1 MNHNS, CDR2 SASEGT. V lost 5 bases to trimming and J lost 7 bases, with 15 bases between them. The CDR3 DNA reads TGTGCCAGCAGTAGCTCTGGACAGCTCCAGCCCCAGCATTTT. Protein sequence: CASSSSGQLQPQHF.

V usage is TRBV4-1 and J usage is TRBJ2-5; 7 bases are shared with TRBD1. The trim removed 4 bases at V and 2 bases at J, leaving 4 bases unmatched. The CDR3 extends over 14 amino acids. The germline V gene encodes CDR1 MGHRA and CDR2 YSYEKL. The DNA for the CDR3 is TGCGCCAGCAGCCGCCCGGACAGGCAAGAGACCCAGTACTTC. This gives the protein CASSRPDRQETQYF.

The sample holds a few counts of this clone. The V gene is TRBV18, the J gene TRBJ2-7; 10 positions agree with TRBD1. V shed 3 bases and J 4 bases; nucleotides not matched to a gene: 9. There are 16 residues in the CDR3. Germline V lookup: CDR1 KGHSH, CDR2 LQKENI. CDR3: CASSPPGTGVLYEQYF. In nucleotides, the CDR3 is TGTGCCAGCTCACCTCCCGGGACAGGGGTTTTATACGAGCAGTACTTC.